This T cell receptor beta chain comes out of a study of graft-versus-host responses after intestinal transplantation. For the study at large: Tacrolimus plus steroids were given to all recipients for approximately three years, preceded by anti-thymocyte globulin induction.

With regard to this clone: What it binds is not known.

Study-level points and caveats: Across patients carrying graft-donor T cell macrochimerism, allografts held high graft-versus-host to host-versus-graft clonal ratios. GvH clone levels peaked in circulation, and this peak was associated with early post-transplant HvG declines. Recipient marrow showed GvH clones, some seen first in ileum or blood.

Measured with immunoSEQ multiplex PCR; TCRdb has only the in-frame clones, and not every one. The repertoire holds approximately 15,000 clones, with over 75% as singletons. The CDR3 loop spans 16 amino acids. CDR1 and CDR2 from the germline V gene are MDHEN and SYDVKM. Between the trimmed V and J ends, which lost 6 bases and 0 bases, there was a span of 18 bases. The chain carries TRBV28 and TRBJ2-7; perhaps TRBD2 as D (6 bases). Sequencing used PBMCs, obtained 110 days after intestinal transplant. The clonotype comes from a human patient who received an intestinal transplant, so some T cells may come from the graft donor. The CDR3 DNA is TGTGCCAGCAGAGACGCTCGGGACTTGATCTCCTACGAGCAGTACTTC. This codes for CASRDARDLISYEQYF.